This T cell receptor (beta chain) was recovered during a study of blood T cells in healthy people across ages. Primers used in a second PCR of about 7 to 11 cycles were a sample-barcoded 5' primer and a J-beta primer mix. TCRdb called the 5' RACE reads again in MiXCR, with one record for every CDR3 protein. This table holds 1 million or so distinct CDR3 sequences, under 55% found once. This CDR3 region has 15 residues. The V segment lost 6 bases and the J segment 7 bases; nucleotides outside the gene matches: 11. The V gene's germline CDR1 is MNHNY and CDR2 SVGAGI (reference sequence). Findings and caveats of the study: In long-lived donors, naive CD4+ cell counts and diversity exceeded those of aged donors.

About this clonotype: Its antigen is unknown.

The sequence came from a woman aged 60-75 years in good health. J is TRBJ2-7 and V is TRBV6-6; 11 bases fit TRBD2. Sequencing input: blood. CDR3 DNA sequence: TGTGCCAGCAGCCGGGGACTAGCGGAAAACAATGAGCAGTACTTC. Protein sequence: CASSRGLAENNEQYF.